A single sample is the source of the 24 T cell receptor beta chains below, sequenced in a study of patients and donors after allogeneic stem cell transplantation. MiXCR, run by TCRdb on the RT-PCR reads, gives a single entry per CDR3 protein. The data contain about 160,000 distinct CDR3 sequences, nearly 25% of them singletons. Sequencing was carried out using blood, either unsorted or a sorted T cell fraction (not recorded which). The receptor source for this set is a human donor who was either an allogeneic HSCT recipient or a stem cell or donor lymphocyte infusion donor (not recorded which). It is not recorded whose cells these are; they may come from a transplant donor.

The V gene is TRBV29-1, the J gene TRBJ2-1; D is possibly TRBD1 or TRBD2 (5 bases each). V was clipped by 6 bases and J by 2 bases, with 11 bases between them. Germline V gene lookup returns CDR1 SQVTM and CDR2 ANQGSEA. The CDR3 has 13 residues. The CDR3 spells CSVGTGTYNEQFF. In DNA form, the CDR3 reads TGCAGCGTGGGGACGGGGACCTACAATGAGCAGTTCTTC.

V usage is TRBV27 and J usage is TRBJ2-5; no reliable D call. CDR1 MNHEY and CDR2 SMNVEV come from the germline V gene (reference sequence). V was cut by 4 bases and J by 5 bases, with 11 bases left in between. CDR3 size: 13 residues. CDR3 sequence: CASSSATGETQYF. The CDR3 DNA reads TGTGCCAGCAGTTCAGCGACTGGGGAGACCCAGTACTTC.

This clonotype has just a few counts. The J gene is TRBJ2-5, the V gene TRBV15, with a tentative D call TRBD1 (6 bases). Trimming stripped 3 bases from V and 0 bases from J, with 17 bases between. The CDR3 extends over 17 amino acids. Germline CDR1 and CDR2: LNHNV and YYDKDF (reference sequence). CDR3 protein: CATSSERDTGYQETQYF. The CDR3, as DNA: TGTGCCACCAGCAGTGAAAGGGACACCGGGTACCAAGAGACCCAGTACTTC. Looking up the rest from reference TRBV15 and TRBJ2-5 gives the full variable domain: DAMVIQNPRYQVTQFGKPVTLSCSQTLNHNVMYWYQQKSSQAPKLLFHYYDKDFNNEADTPDNFQSRRPNTSFCFLDIRSPGLGDTAMYLCATSSERDTGYQETQYFGPGTRLLVL.

The CDR3 loop is CASSPSGDTNVNSYNEQFF. The CDR3 nucleotides are TGTGCCAGCTCACCATCTGGGGACACCAATGTCAACTCCTACAATGAGCAGTTCTTC. The chain links TRBV18 to TRBJ2-1; a weak D match, TRBD1 (6 bases). The CDR3 covers 19 residues. Trimming removed 2 bases at V and 0 bases at J, with 20 bases between. Germline loops: CDR1 KGHSH, CDR2 LQKENI.

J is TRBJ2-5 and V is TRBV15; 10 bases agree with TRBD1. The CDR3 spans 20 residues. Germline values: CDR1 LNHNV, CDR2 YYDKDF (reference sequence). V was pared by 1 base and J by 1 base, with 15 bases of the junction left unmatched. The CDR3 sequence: CATSRGLGTGDADGQETQYF. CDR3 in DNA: TGTGCCACCAGCAGAGGCTTGGGGACAGGGGACGCTGACGGCCAAGAGACCCAGTACTTC.

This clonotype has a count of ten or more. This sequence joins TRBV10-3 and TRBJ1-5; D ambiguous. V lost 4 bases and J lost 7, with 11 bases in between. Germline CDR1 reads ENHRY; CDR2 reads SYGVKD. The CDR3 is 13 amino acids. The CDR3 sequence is CAISVSDSQPQHF. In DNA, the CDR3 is TGTGCCATCAGTGTGTCAGACTCCCAGCCCCAGCATTTT.

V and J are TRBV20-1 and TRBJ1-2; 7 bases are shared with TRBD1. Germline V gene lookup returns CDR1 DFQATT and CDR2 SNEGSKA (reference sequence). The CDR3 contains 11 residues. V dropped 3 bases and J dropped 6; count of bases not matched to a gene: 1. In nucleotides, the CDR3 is TGCAGTGCTAGCGACAGGGATGGCTACACCTTC. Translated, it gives CSASDRDGYTF.

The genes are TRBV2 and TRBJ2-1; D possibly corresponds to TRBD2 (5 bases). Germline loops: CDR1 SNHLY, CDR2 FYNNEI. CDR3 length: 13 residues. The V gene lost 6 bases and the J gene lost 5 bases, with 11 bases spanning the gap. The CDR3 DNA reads TGTGCCAGCAGCCGCACTAGGGACAATGAGCAGTTCTTC. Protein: CASSRTRDNEQFF.

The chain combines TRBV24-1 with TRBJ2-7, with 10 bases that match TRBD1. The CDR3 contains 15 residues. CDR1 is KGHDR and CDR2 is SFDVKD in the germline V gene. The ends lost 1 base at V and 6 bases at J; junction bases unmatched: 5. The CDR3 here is CATSDFRDRGLEQYF. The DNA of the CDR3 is TGTGCCACCAGTGATTTCCGGGACAGGGGACTCGAGCAGTACTTC.

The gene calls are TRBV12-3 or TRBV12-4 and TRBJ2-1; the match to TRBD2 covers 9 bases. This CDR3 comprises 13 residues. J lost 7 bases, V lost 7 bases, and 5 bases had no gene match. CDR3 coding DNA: TGTGCCAGCAAGAGTCTAGCGGGGAATGAGCAGTTCTTC. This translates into CASKSLAGNEQFF.

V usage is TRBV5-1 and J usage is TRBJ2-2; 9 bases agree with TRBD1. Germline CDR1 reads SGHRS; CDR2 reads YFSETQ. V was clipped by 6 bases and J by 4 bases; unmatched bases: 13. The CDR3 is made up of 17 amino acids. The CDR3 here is CASTLSGTGIFTGELFF. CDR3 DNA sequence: TGCGCCAGCACTCTATCCGGGACAGGGATTTTCACCGGGGAGCTGTTTTTT. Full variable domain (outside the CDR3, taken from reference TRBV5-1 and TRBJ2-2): KAGVTQTPRYLIKTRGQQVTLSCSPISGHRSVSWYQQTPGQGLQFLFEYFSETQRNKGNFPGRFSGRQFSNSRSEMNVSTLELGDSALYLCASTLSGTGIFTGELFFGEGSRLTVL.

The CDR3 loop reads CASSLGQNYEQYF. CDR3 DNA: TGTGCCAGCAGTTTAGGACAAAACTACGAGCAGTACTTC. The J gene is TRBJ2-7, the V gene TRBV27, with a tentative D call TRBD1 (5 bases). Trimming stripped 2 bases from V and 3 bases from J, with 8 bases between. The CDR3 runs to 13 residues. Per germline, CDR1 MNHEY and CDR2 SMNVEV (reference sequence).

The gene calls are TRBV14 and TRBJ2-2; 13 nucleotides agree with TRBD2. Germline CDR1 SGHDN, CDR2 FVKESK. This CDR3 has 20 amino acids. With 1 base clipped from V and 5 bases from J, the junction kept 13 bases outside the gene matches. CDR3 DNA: TGTGCCAGCAGCCAAGTTCAGGGACTAGCGGGAAGGATGGGGACCGGGGAGCTGTTTTTT. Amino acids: CASSQVQGLAGRMGTGELFF.

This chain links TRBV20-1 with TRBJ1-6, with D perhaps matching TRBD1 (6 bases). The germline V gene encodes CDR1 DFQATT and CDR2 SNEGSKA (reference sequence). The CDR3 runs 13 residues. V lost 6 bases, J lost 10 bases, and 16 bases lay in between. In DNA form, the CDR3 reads TGCAGTGCAATCAGACAGGTTGGGTCACCCCTCCACTTT. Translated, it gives CSAIRQVGSPLHF.

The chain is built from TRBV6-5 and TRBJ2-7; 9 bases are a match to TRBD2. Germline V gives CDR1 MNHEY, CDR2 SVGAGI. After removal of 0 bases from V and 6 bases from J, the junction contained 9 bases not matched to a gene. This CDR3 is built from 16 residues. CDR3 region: CASSYSAAAGGSEQYF. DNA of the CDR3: TGTGCCAGCAGTTACTCAGCGGCAGCGGGAGGCTCCGAGCAGTACTTC.

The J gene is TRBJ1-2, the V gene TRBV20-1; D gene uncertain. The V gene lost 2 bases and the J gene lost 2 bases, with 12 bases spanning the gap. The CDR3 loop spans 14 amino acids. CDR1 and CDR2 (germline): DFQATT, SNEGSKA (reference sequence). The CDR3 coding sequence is TGCAGTGCTAGAAACGTAGAAGACAACTATGGCTACACCTTC. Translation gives CSARNVEDNYGYTF.

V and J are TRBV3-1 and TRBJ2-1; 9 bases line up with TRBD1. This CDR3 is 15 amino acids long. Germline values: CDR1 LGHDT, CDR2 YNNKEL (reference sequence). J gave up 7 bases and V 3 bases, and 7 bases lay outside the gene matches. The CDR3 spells CASSQGQGGGNEQFF. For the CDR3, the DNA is TGTGCCAGCAGCCAGGGACAGGGTGGTGGGAATGAGCAGTTCTTC.

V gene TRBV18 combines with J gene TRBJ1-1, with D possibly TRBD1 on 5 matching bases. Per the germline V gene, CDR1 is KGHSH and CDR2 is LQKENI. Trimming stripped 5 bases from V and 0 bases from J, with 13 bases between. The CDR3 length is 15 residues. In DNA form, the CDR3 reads TGTGCCAGCTCAGGTCGACAGTCGATGAACACTGAAGCTTTCTTT. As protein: CASSGRQSMNTEAFF. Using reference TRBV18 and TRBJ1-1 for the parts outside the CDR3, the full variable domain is NAGVMQNPRHLVRRRGQEARLRCSPMKGHSHVYWYRQLPEEGLKFMVYLQKENIIDESGMPKERFSAEFPKEGPSILRIQQVVRGDSAAYFCASSGRQSMNTEAFFGQGTRLTVV.

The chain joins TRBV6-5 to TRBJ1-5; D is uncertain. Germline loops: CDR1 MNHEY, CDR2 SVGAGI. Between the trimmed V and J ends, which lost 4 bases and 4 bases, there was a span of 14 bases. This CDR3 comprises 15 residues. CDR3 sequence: CASSFFFGPNQPQHF. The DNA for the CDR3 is TGTGCCAGCAGTTTTTTTTTCGGACCAAATCAGCCCCAGCATTTT.

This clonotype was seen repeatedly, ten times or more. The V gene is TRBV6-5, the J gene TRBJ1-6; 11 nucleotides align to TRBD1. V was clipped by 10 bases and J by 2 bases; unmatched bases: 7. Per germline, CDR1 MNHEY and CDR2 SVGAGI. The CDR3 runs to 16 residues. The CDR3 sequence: CATRDRGSAYNSPLHF. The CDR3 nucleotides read TGTGCCACCCGGGACAGGGGGTCCGCCTATAATTCACCCCTCCACTTT.

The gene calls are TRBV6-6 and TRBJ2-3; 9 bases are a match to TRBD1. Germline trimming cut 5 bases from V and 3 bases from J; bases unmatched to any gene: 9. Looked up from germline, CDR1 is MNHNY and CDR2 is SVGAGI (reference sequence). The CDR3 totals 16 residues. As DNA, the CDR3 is TGTGCCAGCAGTACAACAGGGGGCGGAGGGACAGATACGCAGTATTTT. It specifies CASSTTGGGGTDTQYF.

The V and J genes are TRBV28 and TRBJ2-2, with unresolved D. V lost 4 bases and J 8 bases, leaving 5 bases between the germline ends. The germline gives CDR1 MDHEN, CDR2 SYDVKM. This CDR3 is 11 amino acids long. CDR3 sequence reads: CASSSHGELFF. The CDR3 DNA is TGTGCCAGCAGTTCCCATGGGGAGCTGTTTTTT.

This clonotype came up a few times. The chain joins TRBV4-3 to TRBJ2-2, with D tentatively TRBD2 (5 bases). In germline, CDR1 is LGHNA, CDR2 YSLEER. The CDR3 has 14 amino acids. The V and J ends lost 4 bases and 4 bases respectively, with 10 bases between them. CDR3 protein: CASSPGRVTGELFF. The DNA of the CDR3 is TGCGCCAGCAGCCCCGGGCGGGTCACCGGGGAGCTGTTTTTT.

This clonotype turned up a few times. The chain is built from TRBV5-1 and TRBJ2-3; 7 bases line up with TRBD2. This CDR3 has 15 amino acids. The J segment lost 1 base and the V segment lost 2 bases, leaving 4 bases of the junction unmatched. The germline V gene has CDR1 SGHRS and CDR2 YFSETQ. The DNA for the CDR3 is TGCGCCAGCAGCTTAGGTCTAGCGGGCACAGATACGCAGTATTTT. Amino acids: CASSLGLAGTDTQYF.